The present TCR beta chain was sequenced within a study of blood T cells in healthy people across ages. Overall study context: Per two T cells, template switching captured roughly one barcoded beta molecule.

The study's findings and limits: Among T cells, TCR beta diversity per million cells dropped roughly linearly as age rose. Compared with aged donors, long-lived donors showed fewer expanded clones, suggesting selection.

This clonotype was counted a few times. What it recognizes is unknown. Primers used in a second PCR of about 6 to 11 cycles were a sample-barcoded 5' primer and a J-beta primer mix. CDR3-containing paired-end reads numbered at least 3 million in each sample. TCRdb independently ran MiXCR on the 5' RACE reads; one entry per CDR3 protein. This table has around 1,900,000 distinct CDR3 sequences, roughly two fifths appearing once. In germline, CDR1 is MNHEY, CDR2 SVGAGI. The CDR3 runs 14 residues. Germline trimming cut 6 bases from V and 5 bases from J; bases unmatched to any gene: 6. The chain carries TRBV6-5 and TRBJ2-1; 8 bases are a match to TRBD2. The sample comprised blood. The sequence derives from a human donor in good health. CDR3 amino acids: CASSKRGLNNEQFF. The CDR3 nucleotides read TGTGCCAGCAGCAAGCGGGGGTTGAACAATGAGCAGTTCTTC.